A selection of T cell receptor beta chains follows, all from one sample in a study of CD8+ T cells in alopecia areata. Libraries were prepared by immunoSEQ multiplex PCR; TCRdb keeps only in-frame clonotypes and omits some of them. The repertoire holds about 110,000 clones, roughly 64% seen once, with approximately 22% in the top ten. Source material: CD8+ T cells sorted from blood. These receptors were taken from a human donor in good health. CDR3s include the opening cysteine and the closing phenylalanine or tryptophan. A D gene is named only where the DNA matches it firmly. Clone size is given for some rows only: seen once, a few or many times, or a class if the clone is expanded.

TRBV15	.	13	TRBJ1-1	.	TGTGCCACCAGCCAGGGTGGCGACGCTGAAGCTTTCTTT	CATSQGGDAEAFF
TRBV4-2	.	15	TRBJ2-3	.	TGTGCCAGCAGCCTTAGCTGGTCTAGCACAGATACGCAGTATTTT	CASSLSWSSTDTQYF
TRBV11-2	.	17	TRBJ2-3	.	TGTGCCAGCAGCTTAGATTTAGGGGCGCAAGGCACAGATACGCAGTATTTT	CASSLDLGAQGTDTQYF
TRBV13	.	16	TRBJ1-2	once	TGTGCCAGCAGCCCCGCGTCCGCAGGGAGACACTATGGCTACACCTTC	CASSPASAGRHYGYTF
TRBV13	TRBD1	12	TRBJ1-2	.	TGTGCCAGCAGCTCGGACAGGGCGCTGCACACCTTC	CASSSDRALHTF
TRBV25-1	.	15	TRBJ1-2	.	TGTGCCAGCAGCACCCCGGGACTCCAAAAGGGAGGCTACACCTTC	CASSTPGLQKGGYTF
TRBV13	.	15	TRBJ1-2	.	TGTGCCAGCAGCCCGGGGGCGGAGGTTAACTATGGCTACACCTTC	CASSPGAEVNYGYTF
TRBV5-1	.	14	TRBJ2-7	.	TGCGCCAGCAGCCCCAGTTCGAGCTCCTACGAGCAGTACTTC	CASSPSSSSYEQYF
TRBV11-2	TRBD2	17	TRBJ2-5	.	TGTGCCAGCAGCTCAACGGAACTAGCGGGGGGGCTAGAGACCCAGTACTTC	CASSSTELAGGLETQYF
TRBV28	.	16	TRBJ1-6	.	TGTGCCAGCACCGTCCTTGGCAGGGCCAATAATTCACCCCTCCACTTT	CASTVLGRANNSPLHF
TRBV30	.	13	TRBJ2-7	.	TGTGCCTGGCGGGACGGGTCCTCCTACGAGCAGTACTTC	CAWRDGSSYEQYF
TRBV5-1	TRBD1	15	TRBJ2-7	.	TGCGCCAGCAGCTGGACGACAGGGAGCTCCTACGAGCAGTACTTC	CASSWTTGSSYEQYF
TRBV15	TRBD1	15	TRBJ2-5	.	TGTGCCACCAGCACGAGGGACAGGGGGCAAGAGACCCAGTACTTC	CATSTRDRGQETQYF
TRBV7-9	.	13	TRBJ2-7	.	TGTGCCAGCAGCTTAGCCGGGTTACGCGAGCAGTACTTC	CASSLAGLREQYF
TRBV29-1	.	15	TRBJ2-6	.	TGCAGCGTTGAAAGTGGGGGCTCCGGGGCCAACGTCCTGACTTTC	CSVESGGSGANVLTF
TRBV27	.	13	TRBJ2-7	.	TGTGCCAGCAGTTTAAGCCAGTACTACGAGCAGTACTTC	CASSLSQYYEQYF
TRBV5-6	.	12	TRBJ1-2	.	TGTGCCAGCAGCTTGGTCCACTATGGCTACACCTTC	CASSLVHYGYTF
TRBV12-2	.	15	TRBJ2-7	.	TGTGCAAGTCGCTCCCACACGGGACCGCGCCTCGAGCAGTACTTC	CASRSHTGPRLEQYF
TRBV19	.	16	TRBJ2-1	few	TGTGCCAGTAGTATAACTGCGACAGGATTTTACAATGAGCAGTTCTTC	CASSITATGFYNEQFF
TRBV4-2	.	14	TRBJ2-3	.	TGTGCCAGCAGCCAAGTTCTCGGCGTAGATACGCAGTATTTT	CASSQVLGVDTQYF
TRBV5-6	.	16	TRBJ1-2	.	TGTGCCAGCAGCACCCGGGGATGGAGGGGAGTCTATGGCTACACCTTC	CASSTRGWRGVYGYTF
TRBV4-3	.	15	TRBJ1-2	.	TGCGCCAGCAGCCTCTGGTGGGAACCACCTTATGGCTACACCTTC	CASSLWWEPPYGYTF
TRBV5-5	.	16	TRBJ1-5	.	TGTGCCAGCAGCTTGGGTGGGGCAGGAGGTAATCAGCCCCAGCATTTT	CASSLGGAGGNQPQHF
TRBV28	.	17	TRBJ2-5	few	TGTGCCAGCAGTTTGATCACCCCGACCGATAACCAAGAGACCCAGTACTTC	CASSLITPTDNQETQYF
TRBV30	.	10	TRBJ2-3	few	TGTGCCTGGAGCACAGATACGCAGTATTTT	CAWSTDTQYF
TRBV29-1	.	13	TRBJ2-3	.	TGCAGCGCGCCTGGAACGACTCCAGATACGCAGTATTTT	CSAPGTTPDTQYF
TRBV28	.	14	TRBJ2-4	few	TGTGCCAGCAGTCCCTTTTCCGCCAAAAACATTCAGTACTTC	CASSPFSAKNIQYF
TRBV21-1	.	15	TRBJ2-1	few	TGTGCCAGCACCCTCGACTCGGGGGCCTACAATGAGCAGTTCTTC	CASTLDSGAYNEQFF
TRBV13	TRBD2	16	TRBJ2-3	once	TGTGCCAGCAGCTCATCTAGCGGGTGGGCGCGGGATACGCAGTATTTT	CASSSSSGWARDTQYF
TRBV7-8	.	16	TRBJ2-3	.	TGTGCCAGCAGCTCCATGACAGAATCAAACACAGATACGCAGTATTTT	CASSSMTESNTDTQYF
TRBV7-9	TRBD1	18	TRBJ1-1	.	TGTGCCAGCGCCCTTGGCCCGGGACAGGGGGCTGCGAACACTGAAGCTTTCTTT	CASALGPGQGAANTEAFF
TRBV15	.	15	TRBJ2-3	few	TGTGCCACCAGCAGAGGCTCCTCGAGGGAAGATACGCAGTATTTT	CATSRGSSREDTQYF
TRBV5-1	.	15	TRBJ2-1	.	TGCGCCAGCAGCTTGTCGGGGACCCTCGACAATGAGCAGTTCTTC	CASSLSGTLDNEQFF
TRBV9	.	13	TRBJ2-7	.	TGTGCCAGCAGCGTCGGGTCGTCCTACGAGCAGTACTTC	CASSVGSSYEQYF
TRBV5-6	TRBD1	17	TRBJ1-2	.	TGTGCCAGCAGCTTGGAGGGCGGGACAGGGGGCGTCTATGGCTACACCTTC	CASSLEGGTGGVYGYTF
TRBV29-1	TRBD1	14	TRBJ1-1	once	TGCAGCGTTGAAGGGGCGACAGGGAGAACTGAAGCTTTCTTT	CSVEGATGRTEAFF
TRBV6-5	.	14	TRBJ1-3	.	TGTGCCAGCAGTTATGGGGGTACTGGAAACACCATATATTTT	CASSYGGTGNTIYF
TRBV28	TRBD2	14	TRBJ2-1	.	TGTGCCAGCAGAGCGGGACTAGCGCGCAATGAGCAGTTCTTC	CASRAGLARNEQFF
TRBV7-9	.	15	TRBJ1-2	.	TGTGCCAGCAGCCCCCCGAGCGGGGGAGCTAGAGGCTACACCTTC	CASSPPSGGARGYTF
TRBV7-9	.	15	TRBJ2-1	.	TGTGCCAGCAGCTTAGCGGGACCTCCGCGGAATGAGCAGTTCTTC	CASSLAGPPRNEQFF
TRBV25-1	.	13	TRBJ2-5	.	TGTGCCAGCAGTGTCTTTAGAAAGGGGGCCCAGTACTTC	CASSVFRKGAQYF
TRBV27	TRBD1	17	TRBJ1-2	.	TGTGCCAGCAGAAGGGCACGGGACAGAAAGGTATCCGATGGCTACACCTTC	CASRRARDRKVSDGYTF